This T cell receptor (beta chain) was profiled in a study of blood T cell repertoires in COVID-19. Trimming took 6 bases from V and 0 from J; bases not matched to a gene: 5. Germline values: CDR1 MNHEY, CDR2 SVGAGI. The CDR3 contains 15 residues. Generated by immunoSEQ multiplex PCR, the TCRdb table keeps only in-frame clones and is missing some. Altogether about 72,000 clones are present, roughly nine tenths being singletons, with the ten largest covering just over 9%. The clonotype comes from a human donor in a cohort sampled during active COVID-19. This chain connects TRBV6-5 to TRBJ2-3; 8 bases align to TRBD2. Sequencing was performed on peripheral blood. The CDR3 here is CASSPGGASTDTQYF. CDR3 in DNA: TGTGCCAGCAGCCCGGGGGGGGCGAGCACAGATACGCAGTATTTT.